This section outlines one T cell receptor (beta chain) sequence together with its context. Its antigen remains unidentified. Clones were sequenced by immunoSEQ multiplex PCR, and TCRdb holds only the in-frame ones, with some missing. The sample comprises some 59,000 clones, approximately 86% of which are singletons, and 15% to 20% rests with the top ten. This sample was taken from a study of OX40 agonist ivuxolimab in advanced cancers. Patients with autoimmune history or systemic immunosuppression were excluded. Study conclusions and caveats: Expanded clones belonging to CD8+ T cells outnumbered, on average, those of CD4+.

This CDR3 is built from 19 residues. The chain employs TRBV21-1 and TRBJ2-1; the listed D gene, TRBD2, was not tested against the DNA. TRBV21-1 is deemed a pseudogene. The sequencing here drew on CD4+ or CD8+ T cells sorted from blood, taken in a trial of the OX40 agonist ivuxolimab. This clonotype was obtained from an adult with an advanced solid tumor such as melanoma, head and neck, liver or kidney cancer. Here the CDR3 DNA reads TGTGCCAGCAGCAAGAAACTAGCGGGAGATTCTAATCCCCACAATGAGCAGTTCTTC. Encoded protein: CASSKKLAGDSNPHNEQFF.